The entry below gives a single TCR beta chain sequence along with its context. Antigen: not known. TCR beta VDJ combinations and CDR3 sequences were profiled from genomic DNA. TCRdb reprocessed the reads with MiXCR, giving one entry per CDR3 protein. The data contain some 45,000 distinct CDR3 sequences, roughly 65% of them seen just once; the ten biggest clones take up around 22%. The data are from a study of CD8+CD57+ T cells in acquired aplastic anemia. Study-level background: Sorted CD4+ and CD8+ cells yielded around 3 ug of DNA on average. Among healthy donors, CD4+ cells averaged approximately 10 million reads.

Findings of the study overall: Patients were compared with controls for CD8+ Simpson's diversity, and no significant difference emerged. About 29 sequences, all CD8+ CDR3, were shared between patients and controls.

The CDR3 sequence is 15 residues long. V dropped 1 base and J dropped 0; count of bases not matched to a gene: 3. CDR1 and CDR2 from the germline V gene are SGHVS and FNYEAQ. The receptor was isolated from a human donor in good health, serving as a control. This chain connects TRBV7-6 to TRBJ2-7; the match to TRBD1 covers 7 bases. Sequencing was performed on sorted CD4+, CD8+, or CD8+CD57+ T cells (not recorded which) from PBMCs. The chain's CDR3 is CASSLGTGASYEQYF. For the CDR3, the DNA is TGTGCCAGCAGCTTAGGGACAGGAGCCTCCTACGAGCAGTACTTC.